Described below is a single T cell receptor beta chain sequence and its context. Its target is unknown. This record belongs to a study of cytomegalovirus exposure and HLA in healthy donors. Findings of the study overall: The classifier reportedly diagnosed cytomegalovirus status with high specificity and sensitivity.

V was trimmed by 7 bases and J by 0 bases, leaving 15 bases between them. This CDR3 contains 15 residues. CDR1 and CDR2 from the germline V gene are SGHAT and FQNNGV. 60 Vbeta and 13 Jbeta primers were used in PCR. Assay: immunoSEQ multiplex PCR; the TCRdb copy retains only in-frame clones and omits some. The table has over 150,000 clones, about four fifths seen once. The sequencing sample was made of PBMCs. The chain employs TRBV11-2 and TRBJ1-1; D not certain. The clonotype was recovered from a young man in good health and CMV-seronegative. CDR3 DNA sequence: TGTGCCAGCATCAACCTCGGGAGCATGAACACTGAAGCTTTCTTT. Translating gives CASINLGSMNTEAFF. The full variable domain, in which reference TRBV11-2 and TRBJ1-1 provide the parts outside the CDR3, is EAGVAQSPRYKIIEKRQSVAFWCNPISGHATLYWYQQILGQGPKLLIQFQNNGVVDDSQLPKDRFSAERLKGVDSTLKIQPAKLEDSAVYLCASINLGSMNTEAFFGQGTRLTVV.